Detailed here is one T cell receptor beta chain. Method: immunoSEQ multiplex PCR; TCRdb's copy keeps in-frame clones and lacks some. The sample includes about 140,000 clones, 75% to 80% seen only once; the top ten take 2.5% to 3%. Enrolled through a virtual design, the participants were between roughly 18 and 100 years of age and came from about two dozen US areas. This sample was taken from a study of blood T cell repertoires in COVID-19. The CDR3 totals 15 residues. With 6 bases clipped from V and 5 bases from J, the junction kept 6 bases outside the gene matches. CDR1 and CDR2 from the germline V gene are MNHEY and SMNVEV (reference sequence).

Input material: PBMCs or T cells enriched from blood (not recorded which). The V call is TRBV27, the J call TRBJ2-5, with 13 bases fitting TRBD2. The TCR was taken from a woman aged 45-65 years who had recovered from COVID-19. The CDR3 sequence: CASSPGLAGDETQYF. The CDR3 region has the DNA TGTGCCAGCAGCCCCGGACTAGCGGGGGATGAGACCCAGTACTTC.